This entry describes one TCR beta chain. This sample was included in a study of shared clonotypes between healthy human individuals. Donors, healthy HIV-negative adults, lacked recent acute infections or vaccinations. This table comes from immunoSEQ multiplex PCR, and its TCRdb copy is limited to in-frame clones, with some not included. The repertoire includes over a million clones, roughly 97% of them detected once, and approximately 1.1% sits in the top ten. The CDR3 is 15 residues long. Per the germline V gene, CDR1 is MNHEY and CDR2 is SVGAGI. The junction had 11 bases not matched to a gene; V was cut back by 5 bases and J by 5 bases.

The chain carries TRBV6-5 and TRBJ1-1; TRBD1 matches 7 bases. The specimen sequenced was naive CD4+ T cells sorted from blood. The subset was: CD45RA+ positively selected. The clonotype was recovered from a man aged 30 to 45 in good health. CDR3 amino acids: CASSTTGAPRTEAFF. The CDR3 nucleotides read TGTGCCAGCAGTACCACAGGGGCCCCTCGGACTGAAGCTTTCTTT.